This is a list of T cell receptor beta chains from one sample in a study of T cell changes during pregnancy in multiple sclerosis. Sequencing was performed with immunoSEQ multiplex PCR; in TCRdb, only in-frame clones are kept and a portion is missing. The sample has 29,000 or so clones; more than 80% are singletons. The sequenced sample was CD4+ T cells from peripheral blood mononuclear cells, obtained in the first trimester of pregnancy. Source of these receptors: a female donor with multiple sclerosis, enrolled in a pregnancy study. Both conserved end residues are part of each CDR3. Fields, in order: D gene, V gene, J gene, clone size, CDR3 DNA, CDR3 protein. A D gene is named only where the DNA matches it firmly. The size entry is marked missing in some rows and otherwise reads once, few, many or a size class.

d_gene: NA
v_gene: TRBV30
j_gene: TRBJ1-3
abundance: NA
CDR3nt: TGTGCCTGGAGCCCCCCCAGGGGCTCTGGAAACACCATATATTTT
CDR3aa: CAWSPPRGSGNTIYF

d_gene: NA
v_gene: TRBV4-1
j_gene: TRBJ1-4
abundance: NA
CDR3nt: TGCGCCAGCAGCCAAGTTCCGGAGGAAAAACTGTTTTTT
CDR3aa: CASSQVPEEKLFF

d_gene: NA
v_gene: TRBV7-9
j_gene: TRBJ1-2
abundance: NA
CDR3nt: TGTGCCAGCAGCTTACGAGTACAGGGTTTCTATGGCTACACCTTC
CDR3aa: CASSLRVQGFYGYTF

d_gene: TRBD1
v_gene: TRBV7-9
j_gene: TRBJ1-5
abundance: NA
CDR3nt: TGTGCCAGCAGCTTAGTTGGAGGGGGCACAACGAGCAATCAGCCCCAGCATTTT
CDR3aa: CASSLVGGGTTSNQPQHF

d_gene: TRBD1
v_gene: TRBV5-3
j_gene: TRBJ2-7
abundance: few
CDR3nt: TGTGCCAGAAGCCGACAGGGCCACGAGCAGTACTTC
CDR3aa: CARSRQGHEQYF

d_gene: NA
v_gene: TRBV28
j_gene: TRBJ1-1
abundance: few
CDR3nt: TGTGCCAGCAGTCTAGTCCCCACTGAAGCTTTCTTT
CDR3aa: CASSLVPTEAFF

d_gene: TRBD1
v_gene: TRBV6-6
j_gene: TRBJ1-5
abundance: NA
CDR3nt: TGTGCCAGCACGTACGGGGGACAGGGACTCAATCAGCCCCAGCATTTT
CDR3aa: CASTYGGQGLNQPQHF

d_gene: TRBD1
v_gene: TRBV29-1
j_gene: TRBJ1-1
abundance: NA
CDR3nt: TGCAGCGTTCCGGCAGGGGGTATGAACACTGAAGCTTTCTTT
CDR3aa: CSVPAGGMNTEAFF

d_gene: NA
v_gene: TRBV5-1
j_gene: TRBJ1-6
abundance: NA
CDR3nt: TGCGCCAGCAAGGTCTCGGGGGGCGGAAATTCACCCCTCCACTTT
CDR3aa: CASKVSGGGNSPLHF

d_gene: TRBD1
v_gene: TRBV18
j_gene: TRBJ2-3
abundance: NA
CDR3nt: TGTGCCAGCTCACCTAGACAGGGTAGCACAGATACGCAGTATTTT
CDR3aa: CASSPRQGSTDTQYF

d_gene: TRBD1
v_gene: TRBV5-1
j_gene: TRBJ2-6
abundance: NA
CDR3nt: TGCGCCAGCAGCGGGGGACAGGGGGCCGGGGCCAACGTCCTGACTTTC
CDR3aa: CASSGGQGAGANVLTF

d_gene: TRBD1
v_gene: TRBV12-5
j_gene: TRBJ1-4
abundance: NA
CDR3nt: TGTGCTAGTGGTTCCCCGTCGGGACAGTTGCCTGAAAAACTGTTTTTT
CDR3aa: CASGSPSGQLPEKLFF

d_gene: TRBD1
v_gene: TRBV18
j_gene: TRBJ2-1
abundance: NA
CDR3nt: TGTGCCAGCTCACGAGACCAACCGGGTTCCGGGACAGGGACCAATGAGCAGTTCTTC
CDR3aa: CASSRDQPGSGTGTNEQFF

d_gene: TRBD2
v_gene: TRBV5-1
j_gene: TRBJ2-3
abundance: NA
CDR3nt: TGCGCCAGCAGCCGCGGGGGAATAGAAGGCGATACGCAGTATTTT
CDR3aa: CASSRGGIEGDTQYF

d_gene: NA
v_gene: TRBV18
j_gene: TRBJ2-7
abundance: NA
CDR3nt: TGTGCCAGCTCACCCCATCCAGGCTCCTACGAGCAGTACTTC
CDR3aa: CASSPHPGSYEQYF

d_gene: TRBD1
v_gene: TRBV2
j_gene: TRBJ2-7
abundance: NA
CDR3nt: TGTGCCAGCAGGGAGGACAGGCTCGATACCTACGAGCAGTACTTC
CDR3aa: CASREDRLDTYEQYF

d_gene: TRBD2
v_gene: TRBV5-1
j_gene: TRBJ2-3
abundance: NA
CDR3nt: TGCGCCAGCAGCTGGGGACTAGCGGTCGGAGATACGCAGTATTTT
CDR3aa: CASSWGLAVGDTQYF

d_gene: TRBD2
v_gene: TRBV6-6
j_gene: TRBJ2-3
abundance: once
CDR3nt: TGTGCCAGCAGTTACTCGAACCTAGCGGGGGATACGCAGTATTTT
CDR3aa: CASSYSNLAGDTQYF

d_gene: TRBD1
v_gene: TRBV27
j_gene: TRBJ1-3
abundance: NA
CDR3nt: TGTGCCAGCAGTCTAAGAGGGGGCATAGGAAACACCATATATTTT
CDR3aa: CASSLRGGIGNTIYF

d_gene: NA
v_gene: TRBV7-2
j_gene: TRBJ2-3
abundance: NA
CDR3nt: TGTGCCAGCAACGTGGACAGCCACACAGATACGCAGTATTTT
CDR3aa: CASNVDSHTDTQYF